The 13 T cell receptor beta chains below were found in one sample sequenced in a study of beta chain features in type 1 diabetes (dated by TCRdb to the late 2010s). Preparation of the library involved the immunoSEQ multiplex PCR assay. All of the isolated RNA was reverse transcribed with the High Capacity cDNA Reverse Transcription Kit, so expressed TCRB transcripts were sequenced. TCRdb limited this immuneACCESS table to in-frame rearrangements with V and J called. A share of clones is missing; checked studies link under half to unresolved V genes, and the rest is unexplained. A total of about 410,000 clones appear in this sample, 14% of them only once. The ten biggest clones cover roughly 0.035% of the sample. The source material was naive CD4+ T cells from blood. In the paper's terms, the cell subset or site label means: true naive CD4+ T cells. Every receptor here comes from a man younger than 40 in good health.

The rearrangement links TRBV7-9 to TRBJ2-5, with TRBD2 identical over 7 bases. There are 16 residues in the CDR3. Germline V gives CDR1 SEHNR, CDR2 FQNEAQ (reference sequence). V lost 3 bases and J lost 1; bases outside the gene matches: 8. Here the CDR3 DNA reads TGTGCCAGCAGCTTTCTGGGGGAGGGTCGCCAAGAGACCCAGTACTTC. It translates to CASSFLGEGRQETQYF. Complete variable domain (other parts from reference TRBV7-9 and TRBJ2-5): DTGVSQNPRHKITKRGQNVTFRCDPISEHNRLYWYRQTLGQGPEFLTYFQNEAQLEKSRLLSDRFSAERPKGSFSTLEIQRTEQGDSAMYLCASSFLGEGRQETQYFGPGTRLLVL.

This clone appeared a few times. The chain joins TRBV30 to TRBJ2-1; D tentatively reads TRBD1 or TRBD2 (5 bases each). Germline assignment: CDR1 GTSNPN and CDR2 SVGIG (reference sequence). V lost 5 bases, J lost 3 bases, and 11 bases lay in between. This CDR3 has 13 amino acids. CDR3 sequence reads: CAWGGPYYNEQFF. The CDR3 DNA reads TGTGCCTGGGGGGGACCGTACTACAATGAGCAGTTCTTC.

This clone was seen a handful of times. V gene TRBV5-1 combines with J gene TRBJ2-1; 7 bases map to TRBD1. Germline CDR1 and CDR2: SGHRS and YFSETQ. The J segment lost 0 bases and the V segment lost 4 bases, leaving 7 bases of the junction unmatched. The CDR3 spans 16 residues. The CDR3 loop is CASSTWTGRSYNEQFF. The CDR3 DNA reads TGCGCCAGCAGCACCTGGACAGGACGCTCCTACAATGAGCAGTTCTTC.

The CDR3: CASSFGLAGGTDTQYF. In DNA form, the CDR3 reads TGTGCCAGCAGCTTCGGGCTAGCGGGAGGAACAGATACGCAGTATTTT. The gene calls are TRBV7-8 and TRBJ2-3, with TRBD2 matching over 11 bases. The germline CDR1 and CDR2 sequences are SGHVS and FQNEAQ. The length of the CDR3 is 16 residues. Trimming at V came to 3 bases and at J to 3 bases, leaving 5 bases not matched to a gene.

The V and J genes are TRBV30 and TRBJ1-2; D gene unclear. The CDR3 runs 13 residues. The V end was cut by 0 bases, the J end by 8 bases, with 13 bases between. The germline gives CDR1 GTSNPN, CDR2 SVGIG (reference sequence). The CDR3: CAWSVGPSGGYTF. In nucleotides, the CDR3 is TGTGCCTGGAGTGTAGGACCTTCGGGGGGCTACACCTTC.

CDR3 loop: CASSPTAGANVLTF. DNA for the CDR3: TGCGCCAGCAGCCCGACGGCTGGGGCCAACGTCCTGACTTTC. V usage is TRBV5-1 and J usage is TRBJ2-6, with D unresolved. Germline CDR1 reads SGHRS; CDR2 reads YFSETQ. CDR3 length equals 14 residues. The V gene lost 4 bases and the J gene lost 2 bases, with 7 bases spanning the gap. Full variable domain (rest looked up from reference TRBV5-1 and TRBJ2-6): KAGVTQTPRYLIKTRGQQVTLSCSPISGHRSVSWYQQTPGQGLQFLFEYFSETQRNKGNFPGRFSGRQFSNSRSEMNVSTLELGDSALYLCASSPTAGANVLTFGAGSRLTVL.

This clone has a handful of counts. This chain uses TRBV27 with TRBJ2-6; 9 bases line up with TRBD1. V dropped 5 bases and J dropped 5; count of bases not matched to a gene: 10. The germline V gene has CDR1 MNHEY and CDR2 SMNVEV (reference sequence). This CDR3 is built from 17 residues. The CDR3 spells CASSPGTGSAWANVLTF. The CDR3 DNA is TGTGCCAGCAGTCCCGGGACAGGGAGTGCCTGGGCCAACGTCCTGACTTTC.

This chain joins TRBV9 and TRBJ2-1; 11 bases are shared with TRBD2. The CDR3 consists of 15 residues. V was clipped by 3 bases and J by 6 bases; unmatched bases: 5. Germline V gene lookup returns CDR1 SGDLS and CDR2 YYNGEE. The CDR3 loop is CASSATSGIVNEQFF. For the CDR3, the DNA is TGTGCCAGCAGCGCGACTAGCGGGATCGTCAATGAGCAGTTCTTC.

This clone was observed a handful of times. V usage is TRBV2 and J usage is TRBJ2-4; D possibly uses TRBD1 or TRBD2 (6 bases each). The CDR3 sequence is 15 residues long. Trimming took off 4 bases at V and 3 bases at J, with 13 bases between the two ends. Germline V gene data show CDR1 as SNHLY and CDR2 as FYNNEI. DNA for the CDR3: TGTGCCAGCAGTGCAACGGGGGCGGGCAAAAACATTCAGTACTTC. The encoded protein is CASSATGAGKNIQYF. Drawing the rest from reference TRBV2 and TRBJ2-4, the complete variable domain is EPEVTQTPSHQVTQMGQEVILRCVPISNHLYFYWYRQILGQKVEFLVSFYNNEISEKSEIFDDQFSVERPDGSNFTLKIRSTKLEDSAMYFCASSATGAGKNIQYFGAGTRLSVL.

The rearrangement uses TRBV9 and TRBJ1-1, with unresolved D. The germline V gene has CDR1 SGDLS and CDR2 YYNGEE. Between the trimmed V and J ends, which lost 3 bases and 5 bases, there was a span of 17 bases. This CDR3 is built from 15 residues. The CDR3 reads CASSGFGPGGTEAFF. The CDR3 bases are TGTGCCAGCAGCGGGTTTGGACCGGGAGGAACTGAAGCTTTCTTT. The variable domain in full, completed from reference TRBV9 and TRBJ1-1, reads DSGVTQTPKHLITATGQRVTLRCSPRSGDLSVYWYQQSLDQGLQFLIQYYNGEERAKGNILERFSAQQFPDLHSELNLSSLELGDSALYFCASSGFGPGGTEAFFGQGTRLTVV.

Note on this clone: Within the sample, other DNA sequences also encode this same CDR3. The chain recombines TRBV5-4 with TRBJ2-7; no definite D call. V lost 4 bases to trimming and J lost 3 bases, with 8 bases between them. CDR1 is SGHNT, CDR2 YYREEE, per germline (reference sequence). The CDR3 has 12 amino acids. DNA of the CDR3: TGTGCCAGCAGCCAGGACGGCTACGAGCAGTACGTC. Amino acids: CASSQDGYEQYV.

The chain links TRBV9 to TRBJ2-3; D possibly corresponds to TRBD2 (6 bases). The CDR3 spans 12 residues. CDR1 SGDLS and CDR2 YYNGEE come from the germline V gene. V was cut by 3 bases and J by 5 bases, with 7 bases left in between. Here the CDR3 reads CASSARGDTQYF. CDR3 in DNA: TGTGCCAGCAGCGCGCGGGGAGATACGCAGTATTTT.

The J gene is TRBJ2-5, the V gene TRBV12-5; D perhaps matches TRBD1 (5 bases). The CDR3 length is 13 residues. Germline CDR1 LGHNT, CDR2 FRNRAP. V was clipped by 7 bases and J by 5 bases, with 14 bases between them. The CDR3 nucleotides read TGTGCTAGTGCCCAGGGTCTGCGGGAGACCCAGTACTTC. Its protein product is CASAQGLRETQYF. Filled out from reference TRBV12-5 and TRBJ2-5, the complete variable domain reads DARVTQTPRHKVTEMGQEVTMRCQPILGHNTVFWYRQTMMQGLELLAYFRNRAPLDDSGMPKDRFSAEMPDATLATLKIQPSEPRDSAVYFCASAQGLRETQYFGPGTRLLVL.